The 20 T cell receptor beta chains given below trace back to one sample, sequenced in a study of beta chain features in type 1 diabetes. Investigators reverse transcribed all isolated RNA, so they sequenced expressed TCRB transcripts. TCRdb keeps only in-frame clones here, not all; method: immunoSEQ multiplex PCR. Of over 500,000 clones listed, around a sixth are singletons. The sequenced sample consisted of naive CD4+ T cells from blood. The source is a man between 18 and 29 years old in good health.

The CDR3 here is CASSVQILDEQYF. Written as DNA, the CDR3 is TGTGCCAGCAGCGTCCAGATCCTAGACGAGCAGTACTTC. V is TRBV9 and J is TRBJ2-7; D is unclear. V shed 2 bases and J shed 5 bases, with 11 bases lying between them. This CDR3 has 13 residues. Germline assignment: CDR1 SGDLS and CDR2 YYNGEE.

Only a few counts were recorded for this clone. The rearrangement links TRBV9 to TRBJ1-6, with 8 positions matching TRBD1. V dropped 0 bases and J dropped 10; count of bases not matched to a gene: 3. The CDR3 has 14 residues. CDR1 and CDR2 (germline): SGDLS, YYNGEE. CDR3 nucleotide sequence: TGTGCCAGCAGCGTAGAGACAGGGGAATCACCCCTCCACTTT. It translates to CASSVETGESPLHF.

V and J are TRBV4-2 and TRBJ2-7; 11 bases are shared with TRBD2. This CDR3 contains 15 residues. Germline V gene sequence: CDR1 LGHNA, CDR2 YNFKEQ. With V trimmed by 1 base and J by 5 bases, 4 bases remained unmatched. The CDR3 loop reads CASSQVAGGPNEQYF. The DNA for the CDR3 is TGTGCCAGCAGCCAAGTAGCGGGGGGGCCTAACGAGCAGTACTTC.

The table lists this clone with a few counts. The chain links TRBV18 to TRBJ2-7, with 7 bases matching TRBD1. The V gene's germline CDR1 is KGHSH and CDR2 LQKENI. V was clipped by 3 bases and J by 4 bases; unmatched bases: 9. The CDR3 runs 15 residues. CDR3 bases: TGTGCCAGCTCACCCAGACAGGGAACGAGTTACGAGCAGTACTTC. Protein: CASSPRQGTSYEQYF.

This clone was counted only a few times. V and J are TRBV29-1 and TRBJ1-1, with 8 nucleotides matching TRBD1. There are 13 residues in the CDR3. CDR1 is SQVTM and CDR2 is ANQGSEA in the germline V gene. Trimming removed 4 bases from V and 1 base from J; junction bases left unmatched: 2. The CDR3 region has the DNA TGCAGCGTTGCCGACAGGGGGAACACTGAAGCTTTCTTT. Protein product: CSVADRGNTEAFF.

J is TRBJ2-1 and V is TRBV29-1; 11 positions match TRBD2. The trim removed 1 base at V and 1 base at J, leaving 3 bases unmatched. This CDR3 has 16 amino acids. Germline-derived CDR1 and CDR2 are SQVTM and ANQGSEA. The CDR3 loop reads CSVEGLAGRSYNEQFF. CDR3 nucleotides: TGCAGCGTTGAAGGACTAGCGGGGAGATCCTACAATGAGCAGTTCTTC.

The V call is TRBV10-3, the J call TRBJ1-1; D not certain. Trimming pared 8 bases from V and 1 base from J, leaving 17 bases between. This CDR3 has 15 amino acids. CDR1 is ENHRY, CDR2 SYGVKD, per germline. The CDR3 loop reads CAIVKRLQANTEAFF. The CDR3 bases are TGTGCCATCGTCAAACGGCTTCAAGCGAACACTGAAGCTTTCTTT.

This clone was seen only a few times. This chain uses TRBV7-9 with TRBJ1-6, with a tentative D call TRBD1 (5 bases). With 1 base removed from V and 3 bases from J, the gap between germline ends came to 10 bases. The CDR3 is 16 residues long. The germline gives CDR1 SEHNR, CDR2 FQNEAQ (reference sequence). Written as DNA, the CDR3 is TGTGCCAGCAGCTTAGATCGACAGAACTATAATTCACCCCTCCACTTT. Its translation is CASSLDRQNYNSPLHF.

This chain connects TRBV6-6 to TRBJ2-1, with D possibly TRBD1 on 6 matching bases. The CDR3 runs to 15 residues. Germline CDR1 reads MNHNY; CDR2 reads SVGAGI (reference sequence). The V gene lost 6 bases and the J gene lost 0 bases, with 12 bases spanning the gap. The CDR3 bases are TGTGCCAGCAGACGACAGGTATTCTCCTACAATGAGCAGTTCTTC. This sequence encodes CASRRQVFSYNEQFF.

The table lists this clone with a few counts. The genes are TRBV29-1 and TRBJ2-7; D may be TRBD1 (5 bases). The V gene's germline CDR1 is SQVTM and CDR2 ANQGSEA. The CDR3 has 13 residues. Trimming took off 6 bases at V and 1 base at J, with 13 bases between the two ends. Here the CDR3 reads CSVQGRFSYEQYF. In DNA, the CDR3 is TGCAGCGTCCAGGGCCGTTTTTCCTACGAGCAGTACTTC.

The V gene is TRBV15, the J gene TRBJ2-3; possibly TRBD1 for D (5 bases). V was cut by 0 bases and J by 3 bases, with 16 bases left in between. The germline V gene encodes CDR1 LNHNV and CDR2 YYDKDF (reference sequence). There are 17 residues in the CDR3. The CDR3 here is CATSRDVGALGTDTQYF. CDR3 sequence (DNA): TGTGCCACCAGCAGAGATGTAGGGGCATTAGGTACAGATACGCAGTATTTT.

The CDR3 region is CASRSRGRGKQPQHF. The DNA of the CDR3 is TGTGCCAGCAGGTCGAGGGGCAGGGGTAAGCAGCCCCAGCATTTT. V usage is TRBV5-6 and J usage is TRBJ1-5, with D perhaps matching TRBD1 (6 bases). CDR1 is SGHDT and CDR2 is YYEEEE in the germline V gene. There are 15 residues in the CDR3. V shed 5 bases and J shed 7 bases, with 19 bases lying between them.

This clone was observed a few times. Different DNA sequences within this sample yield the same CDR3. As DNA, the CDR3 is TGTGCCAGCTCACCCGGGACAGGGGGCAATCAGCCCCAGCATTTT. This codes for CASSPGTGGNQPQHF. This rearrangement joins TRBV18 to TRBJ1-5; 10 positions agree with TRBD1. Trimming took 3 bases from V and 2 from J; bases not matched to a gene: 1. The V gene's germline CDR1 is KGHSH and CDR2 LQKENI. The CDR3 has 15 residues.

The J gene is TRBJ2-1, the V gene TRBV2; 9 bases map to TRBD1. CDR1 is SNHLY, CDR2 FYNNEI, per germline. The CDR3 is 14 residues long. The J segment lost 8 bases and the V segment lost 7 bases, leaving 9 bases of the junction unmatched. This CDR3 reads CASNRDRVIDEQFF. In DNA, the CDR3 is TGTGCCAGCAACCGGGACAGGGTTATCGATGAGCAGTTCTTC.

The chain's CDR3 is CASSAPTPNSPLHF. In DNA, the CDR3 is TGTGCCAGCAGCGCCCCTACACCGAATTCACCCCTCCACTTT. The J gene is TRBJ1-6, the V gene TRBV9; the D is unclear. Germline V gives CDR1 SGDLS, CDR2 YYNGEE. This CDR3 is 14 amino acids long. V was pared by 3 bases and J by 7 bases, with 11 bases between.

This chain connects TRBV10-3 to TRBJ2-2, with TRBD1 identical over 8 bases. The CDR3 is 19 residues long. Germline V gene sequence: CDR1 ENHRY, CDR2 SYGVKD. V shed 5 bases, J shed 5 bases, and the junction held 19 bases outside the gene matches. The CDR3 DNA is TGTGCCATCAGTAACCCTGCGGGACTCCGGGACAGGAGAACCGGGGAGCTGTTTTTT. Its translation is CAISNPAGLRDRRTGELFF.

V gene TRBV20-1 combines with J gene TRBJ2-4, with D hard to call. Germline V CDR1 and CDR2: DFQATT, SNEGSKA (reference sequence). The CDR3 is 11 residues long. The V end was cut by 2 bases, the J end by 8 bases, with 7 bases between. Written as DNA, the CDR3 is TGCAGTGCTAGACCGGCGGACATTCAGTACTTC. It codes for CSARPADIQYF.

The chain couples TRBV5-1 to TRBJ2-3, with TRBD1 as a possible D gene (5 bases). The CDR3 extends over 16 amino acids. V was cut by 2 bases and J by 0 bases, with 13 bases left in between. CDR1 and CDR2 (germline): SGHRS, YFSETQ. CDR3: CASSFLAGPSTDTQYF. The CDR3 DNA reads TGCGCCAGCAGCTTCTTGGCAGGGCCCAGCACAGATACGCAGTATTTT. The full variable domain, in which reference TRBV5-1 and TRBJ2-3 provide the parts outside the CDR3, is KAGVTQTPRYLIKTRGQQVTLSCSPISGHRSVSWYQQTPGQGLQFLFEYFSETQRNKGNFPGRFSGRQFSNSRSEMNVSTLELGDSALYLCASSFLAGPSTDTQYFGPGTRLTVL.

The CDR3 sequence is CASSQGEIKAEKLFF. Written as DNA, the CDR3 is TGCGCCAGCAGCCAAGGGGAAATAAAGGCAGAAAAACTGTTTTTT. The chain is built from TRBV4-3 and TRBJ1-4; D unresolved. V lost 1 base to trimming and J lost 8 bases, with 14 bases between them. The CDR3 is 15 residues long. CDR1 is LGHNA, CDR2 YSLEER, per germline.

The rearrangement joins TRBV4-1 to TRBJ1-1; 11 bases match TRBD1. This CDR3 is built from 18 residues. Trimming at V came to 2 bases and at J to 2 bases, leaving 10 bases not matched to a gene. Germline CDR1 is MGHRA and CDR2 is YSYEKL. The CDR3 coding sequence is TGCGCCAGCAGCCAACCCGGACAGGGGGCTTGGTTTAACACTGAAGCTTTCTTT. Amino acids: CASSQPGQGAWFNTEAFF.